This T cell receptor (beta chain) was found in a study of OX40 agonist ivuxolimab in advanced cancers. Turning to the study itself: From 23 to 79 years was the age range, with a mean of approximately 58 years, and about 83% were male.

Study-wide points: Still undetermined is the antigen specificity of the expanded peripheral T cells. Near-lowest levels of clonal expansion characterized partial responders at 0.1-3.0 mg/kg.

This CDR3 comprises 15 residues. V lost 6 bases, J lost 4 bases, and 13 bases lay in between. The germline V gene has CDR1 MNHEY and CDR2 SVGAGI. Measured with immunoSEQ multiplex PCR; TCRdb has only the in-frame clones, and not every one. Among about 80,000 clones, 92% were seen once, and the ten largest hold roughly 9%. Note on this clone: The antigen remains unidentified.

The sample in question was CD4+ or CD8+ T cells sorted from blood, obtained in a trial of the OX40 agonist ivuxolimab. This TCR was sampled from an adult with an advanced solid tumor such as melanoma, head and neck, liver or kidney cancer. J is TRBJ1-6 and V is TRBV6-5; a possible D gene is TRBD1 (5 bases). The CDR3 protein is CASSPAGTYNSPLHF. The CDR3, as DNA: TGTGCCAGCAGCCCAGCCGGGACGTATAATTCACCCCTCCACTTT.